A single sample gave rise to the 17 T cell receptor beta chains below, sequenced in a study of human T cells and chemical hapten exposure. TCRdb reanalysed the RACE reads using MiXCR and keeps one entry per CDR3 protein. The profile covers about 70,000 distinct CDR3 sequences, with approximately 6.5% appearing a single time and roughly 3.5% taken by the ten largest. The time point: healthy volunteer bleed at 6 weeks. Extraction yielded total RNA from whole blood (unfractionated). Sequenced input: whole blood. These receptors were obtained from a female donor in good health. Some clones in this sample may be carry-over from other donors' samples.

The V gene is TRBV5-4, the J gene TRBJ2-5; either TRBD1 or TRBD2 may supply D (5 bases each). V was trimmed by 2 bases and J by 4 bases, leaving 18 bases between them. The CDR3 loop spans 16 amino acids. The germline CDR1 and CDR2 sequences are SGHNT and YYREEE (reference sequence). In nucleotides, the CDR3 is TGTGCCAGCAGCTTTGGATCGGGACGCCGAATAGAGACCCAGTACTTC. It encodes CASSFGSGRRIETQYF.

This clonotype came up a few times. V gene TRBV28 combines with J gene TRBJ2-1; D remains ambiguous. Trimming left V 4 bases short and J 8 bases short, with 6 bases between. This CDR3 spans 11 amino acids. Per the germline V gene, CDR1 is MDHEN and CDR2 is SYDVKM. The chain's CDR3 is CASSWADEQFF. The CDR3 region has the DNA TGTGCCAGCAGTTGGGCTGATGAGCAGTTCTTC.

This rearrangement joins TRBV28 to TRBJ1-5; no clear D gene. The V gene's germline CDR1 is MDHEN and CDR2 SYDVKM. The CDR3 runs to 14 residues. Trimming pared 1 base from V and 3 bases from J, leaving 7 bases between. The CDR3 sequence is CASSLFQINQPQHF. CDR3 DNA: TGTGCCAGCAGTTTATTCCAGATCAATCAGCCCCAGCATTTT.

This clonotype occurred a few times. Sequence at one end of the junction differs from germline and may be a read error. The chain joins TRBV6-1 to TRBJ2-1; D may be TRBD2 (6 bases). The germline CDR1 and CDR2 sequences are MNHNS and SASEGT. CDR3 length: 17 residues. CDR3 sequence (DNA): TGTGCCAGCAGTGGTGGGGGGATAACGAGCTCCTACAATGAGCATTTCTTC. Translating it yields CASSGGGITSSYNEHFF.

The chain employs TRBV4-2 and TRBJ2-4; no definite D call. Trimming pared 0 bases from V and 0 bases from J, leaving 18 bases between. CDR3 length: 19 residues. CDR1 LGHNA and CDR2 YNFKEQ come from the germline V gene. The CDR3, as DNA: TGTGCCAGCAGCCAAGATCACAAGGGTTACCTTCTAGCCAAAAACATTCAGTACTTC. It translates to CASSQDHKGYLLAKNIQYF.

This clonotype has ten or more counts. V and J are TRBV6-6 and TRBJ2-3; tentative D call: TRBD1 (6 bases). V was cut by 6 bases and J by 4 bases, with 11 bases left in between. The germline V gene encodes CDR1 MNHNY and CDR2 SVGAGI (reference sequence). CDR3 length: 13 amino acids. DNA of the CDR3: TGTGCCAGCAGCCTACAGGGATCAGATACGCAGTATTTT. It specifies CASSLQGSDTQYF.

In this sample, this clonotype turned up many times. The chain's CDR3 is CASSLKDRLQETQYF. For the CDR3, the DNA is TGTGCCAGCAGTTTAAAGGACAGACTCCAAGAGACCCAGTACTTC. The J gene is TRBJ2-5, the V gene TRBV28, with TRBD1 as a possible D gene (6 bases). Trimming shortened V by 2 bases and J by 1 base, and 11 bases separated the two germline ends. Germline V gene lookup returns CDR1 MDHEN and CDR2 SYDVKM. The CDR3 runs to 15 residues. The full variable domain, completed using reference TRBV28 and TRBJ2-5, is DVKVTQSSRYLVKRTGEKVFLECVQDMDHENMFWYRQDPGLGLRLIYFSYDVKMKEKGDIPEGYSVSREKKERFSLILESASTNQTSMYLCASSLKDRLQETQYFGPGTRLLVL.

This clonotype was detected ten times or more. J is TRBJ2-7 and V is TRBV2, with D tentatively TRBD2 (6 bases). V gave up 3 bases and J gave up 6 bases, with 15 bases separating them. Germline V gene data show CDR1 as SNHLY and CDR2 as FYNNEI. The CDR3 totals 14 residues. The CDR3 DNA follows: TGTGCCAGCAGTGACGGAGGGGCCCGGGGCGAGCAGTACTTC. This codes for CASSDGGARGEQYF.

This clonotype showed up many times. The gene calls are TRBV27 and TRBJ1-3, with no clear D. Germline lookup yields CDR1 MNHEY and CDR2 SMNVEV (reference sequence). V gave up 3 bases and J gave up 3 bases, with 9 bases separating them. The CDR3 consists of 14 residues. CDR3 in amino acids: CASSLRANGNTIYF. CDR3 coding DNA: TGTGCCAGCAGTTTGAGGGCCAATGGAAACACCATATATTTT.

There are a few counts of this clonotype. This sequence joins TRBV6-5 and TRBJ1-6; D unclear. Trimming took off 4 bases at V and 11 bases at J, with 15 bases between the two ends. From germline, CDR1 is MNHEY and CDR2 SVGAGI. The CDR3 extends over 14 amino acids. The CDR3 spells CASSFVLLQPPLHF. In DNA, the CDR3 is TGTGCCAGCAGTTTCGTCCTATTGCAGCCACCCCTCCACTTT.

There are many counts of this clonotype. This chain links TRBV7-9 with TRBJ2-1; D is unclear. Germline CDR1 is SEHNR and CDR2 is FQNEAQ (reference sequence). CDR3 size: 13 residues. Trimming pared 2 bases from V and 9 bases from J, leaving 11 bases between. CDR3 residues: CASSLRSRPEQFF. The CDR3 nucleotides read TGTGCCAGCAGCTTAAGGTCTAGACCTGAGCAGTTCTTC.

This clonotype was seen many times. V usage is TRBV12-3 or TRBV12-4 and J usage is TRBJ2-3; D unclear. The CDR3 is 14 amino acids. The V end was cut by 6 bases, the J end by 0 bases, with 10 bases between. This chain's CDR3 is CASRGIESTDTQYF. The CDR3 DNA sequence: TGTGCCAGCAGGGGAATCGAAAGCACAGATACGCAGTATTTT.

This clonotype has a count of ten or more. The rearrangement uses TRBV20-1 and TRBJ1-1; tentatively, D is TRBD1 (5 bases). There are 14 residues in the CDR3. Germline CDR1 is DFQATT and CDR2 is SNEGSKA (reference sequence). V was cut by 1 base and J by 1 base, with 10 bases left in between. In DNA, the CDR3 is TGCAGTGCTAGAGGCCGACAGCCGAACACTGAAGCTTTCTTT. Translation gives CSARGRQPNTEAFF.

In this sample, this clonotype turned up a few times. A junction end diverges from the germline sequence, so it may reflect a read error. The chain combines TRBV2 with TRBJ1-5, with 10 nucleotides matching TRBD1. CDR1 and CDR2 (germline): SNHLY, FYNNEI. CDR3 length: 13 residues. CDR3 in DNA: TGTGCCAGCGGGACAGGGGATCATCAGCCCCAGAATTTT. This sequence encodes CASGTGDHQPQNF.

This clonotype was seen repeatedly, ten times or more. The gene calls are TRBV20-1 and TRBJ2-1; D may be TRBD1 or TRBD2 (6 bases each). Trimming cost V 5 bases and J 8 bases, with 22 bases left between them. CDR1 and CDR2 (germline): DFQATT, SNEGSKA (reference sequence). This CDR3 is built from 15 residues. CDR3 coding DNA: TGCAGTGCTCCTAGGGGGGAGAGTGGTTCCGATGAGCAGTTCTTC. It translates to CSAPRGESGSDEQFF.

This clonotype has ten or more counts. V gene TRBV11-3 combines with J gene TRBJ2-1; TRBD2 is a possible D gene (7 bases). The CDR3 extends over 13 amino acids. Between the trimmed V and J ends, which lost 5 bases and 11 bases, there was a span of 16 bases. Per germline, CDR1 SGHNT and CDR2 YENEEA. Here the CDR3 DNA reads TGTGCCAGCAGCCCAAAGGGGGGGGAAAAGCAGTTCTTC. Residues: CASSPKGGEKQFF.

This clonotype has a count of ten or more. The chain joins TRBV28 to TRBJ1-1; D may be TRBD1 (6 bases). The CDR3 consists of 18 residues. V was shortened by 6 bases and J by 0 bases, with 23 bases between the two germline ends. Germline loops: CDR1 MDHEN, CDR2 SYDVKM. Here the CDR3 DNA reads TGTGCCAGCAGCCGCCACAGATACAGGGTTCTGTTGAACACTGAAGCTTTCTTT. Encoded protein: CASSRHRYRVLLNTEAFF.